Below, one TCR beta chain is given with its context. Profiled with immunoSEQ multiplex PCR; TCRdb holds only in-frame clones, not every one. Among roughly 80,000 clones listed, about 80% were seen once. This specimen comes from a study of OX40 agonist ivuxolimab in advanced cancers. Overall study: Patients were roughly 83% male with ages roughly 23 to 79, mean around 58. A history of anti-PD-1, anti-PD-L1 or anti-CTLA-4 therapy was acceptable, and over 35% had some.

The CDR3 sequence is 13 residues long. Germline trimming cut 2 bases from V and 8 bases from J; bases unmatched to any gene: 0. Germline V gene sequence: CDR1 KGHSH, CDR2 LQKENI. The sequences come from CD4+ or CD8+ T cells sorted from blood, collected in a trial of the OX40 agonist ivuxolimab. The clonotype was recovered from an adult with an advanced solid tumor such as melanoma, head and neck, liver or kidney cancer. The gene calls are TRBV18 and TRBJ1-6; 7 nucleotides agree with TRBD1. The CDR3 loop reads CASSPTGDSPLHF. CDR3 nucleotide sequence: TGTGCCAGCTCACCAACAGGGGATTCACCCCTCCACTTT.